The 32 T cell receptor beta chains presented below share a single source sample, sequenced in a study of T-cell reconstitution after alpha-beta-depleted transplantation in children (dated by TCRdb to the mid-2010s). Library construction relied on PCR. The sequencer was an Illumina HiSeq 2500. To normalize quantification of the TCRbeta repertoire, the TCR libraries were built with molecular barcoding that relied on unique molecular identifiers. TCRdb applied fastp at Q25 and MiXCR to the public reads, then kept only in-frame beta chains. A single entry per CDR3 protein holds the most common genes and DNA from its merged rows. The sample yields around 490,000 distinct CDR3 sequences; approximately 10% were counted once. Of the sample, about 14% is held by the ten largest clones. Read against the paper, the sample's treatment or condition label means: allogeneic hematopoietic cell transplantation with graft depleted of TCRalphabeta T cells and CD19 B cells.

This sample comprised PBMCs, mostly from graft donor cells, obtained 180 days after TCRalphabeta/CD19-depleted stem cell transplant. These receptors came from a female patient aged 2-9 years who had a stem cell transplant for aplastic anemia, so the T cells may come from the graft donor.

This clonotype was counted many times. The genes are TRBV10-3 and TRBJ2-7; TRBD2 matches 10 bases. The V gene's germline CDR1 is ENHRY and CDR2 SYGVKD. V shed 11 bases and J 3 bases; nucleotides not matched to a gene: 4. The CDR3 is made up of 12 amino acids. The chain's CDR3 is CAAGLAVYEQYF. CDR3 sequence (DNA): TGTGCCGCCGGACTAGCGGTCTACGAGCAGTACTTC.

This clonotype was seen more than once but under ten times. The V call is TRBV20-1, the J call TRBJ1-1; D is ambiguous. Germline values: CDR1 DFQATT, CDR2 SNEGSKA (reference sequence). The V end lost 3 bases, the J end lost 3 bases, and 14 bases lay between the germline ends. This CDR3 has 14 residues. In DNA, the CDR3 is TGCAGTGCTAGTGTGTCTTGGATTGACACTGAAGCTTTCTTT. Translating gives CSASVSWIDTEAFF.

This rearrangement joins TRBV20-1 to TRBJ2-7, with TRBD2 identical over 8 bases. This CDR3 contains 16 residues. Germline loops: CDR1 DFQATT, CDR2 SNEGSKA (reference sequence). V shed 1 base and J 7 bases; nucleotides not matched to a gene: 15. Here the CDR3 DNA reads TGCAGTGCTAGAGTGTCGGGGGGGACCCCCCAGGTGGAGCAGTACGTC. Protein product: CSARVSGGTPQVEQYV.

V and J are TRBV4-1 and TRBJ1-2, with 7 bases aligning to TRBD1. The ends lost 3 bases at V and 8 bases at J; junction bases unmatched: 9. Germline assignment: CDR1 MGHRA and CDR2 YSYEKL. CDR3 size: 14 residues. CDR3 loop: CASSHPPRGQGYTF. The DNA of the CDR3 is TGCGCCAGCAGCCACCCTCCTAGGGGGCAAGGCTACACCTTC.

This clonotype was picked up many times. The chain uses TRBV29-1 and TRBJ2-1; TRBD2 aligns across 11 bases. CDR1 is SQVTM and CDR2 is ANQGSEA in the germline V gene. The CDR3 is 16 residues long. Trimming removed 3 bases from V and 6 bases from J; junction bases left unmatched: 10. CDR3 in amino acids: CSVDQLAGELSNEQFF. The CDR3 DNA follows: TGCAGCGTTGACCAACTAGCGGGAGAACTGAGCAATGAGCAGTTCTTC.

This clonotype was observed at least ten times. This chain links TRBV29-1 with TRBJ2-1, with TRBD2 matching over 9 bases. Germline loops: CDR1 SQVTM, CDR2 ANQGSEA. The CDR3 runs 11 residues. V shed 4 bases, J shed 13 bases, and the junction held 5 bases outside the gene matches. CDR3 region: CSVAARGGQFF. Here the CDR3 DNA reads TGCAGCGTTGCCGCGCGGGGGGGACAGTTCTTC.

The chain employs TRBV11-2 and TRBJ2-5; 14 bases are a match to TRBD2. J gave up 4 bases and V 4 bases, and 17 bases lay outside the gene matches. Germline V gives CDR1 SGHAT, CDR2 FQNNGV. CDR3 length: 20 amino acids. CDR3 sequence: CASSSTKTGTSGSRGETQYF. CDR3 nucleotides: TGTGCCAGCAGCTCGACCAAAACCGGGACTAGCGGGAGTAGGGGAGAGACCCAGTACTTC.

V is TRBV10-3 and J is TRBJ2-5, with TRBD1 matching over 10 bases. The V segment lost 0 bases and the J segment 2 bases; nucleotides outside the gene matches: 6. The CDR3 contains 17 residues. Germline lookup yields CDR1 ENHRY and CDR2 SYGVKD. DNA for the CDR3: TGTGCCATCAGTGAGTCTGGCGACAGGGGGCTTCAAGAGACCCAGTACTTC. This sequence encodes CAISESGDRGLQETQYF.

This rearrangement joins TRBV28 to TRBJ2-7, with 9 bases fitting TRBD2. The V and J ends lost 4 bases and 4 bases, in that order; junction bases with no gene match: 5. Germline CDR1 MDHEN, CDR2 SYDVKM. CDR3 length: 14 residues. The CDR3 protein is CASSSLAGYYEQYV. In DNA, the CDR3 is TGTGCCAGCAGTTCCCTAGCGGGGTATTACGAGCAGTACGTC.

This clonotype turned up a few times. The chain carries TRBV28 and TRBJ2-7; D is unresolved. Germline lookup yields CDR1 MDHEN and CDR2 SYDVKM. Trimming pared 6 bases from V and 2 bases from J, leaving 8 bases between. This CDR3 is built from 12 residues. CDR3: CASRSSPYEQYF. The CDR3 DNA follows: TGTGCCAGCAGATCCTCACCCTACGAGCAGTACTTC.

This clonotype has at least ten counts. The CDR3 is CASSPRDTGDTQYF. Here the CDR3 DNA reads TGCGCCAGCAGCCCCCGGGACACCGGAGATACGCAGTATTTT. The V gene is TRBV5-1, the J gene TRBJ2-3; tentative D call: TRBD1 (6 bases). CDR1 SGHRS and CDR2 YFSETQ come from the germline V gene. V lost 4 bases, J lost 5 bases, and 14 bases lay in between. The CDR3 extends over 14 amino acids.

There are a few counts of this clonotype. The chain joins TRBV27 to TRBJ1-2; 8 bases map to TRBD1. CDR3 size: 16 residues. Per germline, CDR1 MNHEY and CDR2 SMNVEV (reference sequence). The junction had 18 bases not matched to a gene; V was cut back by 7 bases and J by 8 bases. The CDR3 sequence is CASTLGTGVDRGGYTF. The CDR3 DNA sequence: TGTGCCAGCACCTTAGGGACAGGTGTAGACAGGGGAGGCTACACCTTC.

The V and J genes are TRBV30 and TRBJ2-1, with D unclear. Germline V gives CDR1 GTSNPN, CDR2 SVGIG (reference sequence). The V end was cut by 3 bases, the J end by 6 bases, with 6 bases between. This CDR3 contains 11 residues. CDR3 sequence reads: CAWSPGNEQFF. The CDR3 DNA follows: TGTGCCTGGAGCCCCGGCAATGAGCAGTTCTTC.

The chain carries TRBV10-3 and TRBJ2-1; a possible D gene is TRBD2 (5 bases). Trimming cost V 4 bases and J 2 bases, with 9 bases left between them. Germline CDR1 and CDR2: ENHRY and SYGVKD. The CDR3 length is 14 residues. CDR3 in DNA: TGTGCCATCAGTGTCGGGATCCCCTACAATGAGCAGTTCTTC. Protein product: CAISVGIPYNEQFF.

This clonotype came up a few times. The chain links TRBV6-2 or TRBV6-3 to TRBJ1-5; D is possibly TRBD1 (5 bases). V shed 2 bases and J shed 7 bases, with 9 bases lying between them. The CDR3 has 13 residues. Per the germline V gene, CDR1 is MNHEY and CDR2 is SVGEGT. CDR3 protein: CASSYRGGQPQHF. The CDR3 DNA reads TGTGCCAGCAGTTACAGGGGTGGGCAGCCCCAGCATTTT.

This clonotype was counted a few times. V and J are TRBV5-1 and TRBJ2-5, with TRBD2 identical over 7 bases. V shed 0 bases and J 7 bases; nucleotides not matched to a gene: 9. The CDR3 totals 15 residues. In germline, CDR1 is SGHRS, CDR2 YFSETQ. The DNA for the CDR3 is TGCGCCAGCAGCTTGGGAGTCCAGGGCGGGAGGACCCAGTACTTC. Translation gives CASSLGVQGGRTQYF.

The chain carries TRBV7-9 and TRBJ2-7; 10 positions agree with TRBD1. CDR1 SEHNR and CDR2 FQNEAQ come from the germline V gene (reference sequence). The CDR3 runs 17 residues. The junction had 10 bases not matched to a gene; V was cut back by 5 bases and J by 0 bases. CDR3 nucleotides: TGTGCCAGCAGCCGAGTAGGACAGGGGGTCCTCTCCTACGAGCAGTACTTC. As protein: CASSRVGQGVLSYEQYF.

This clonotype came up a few times. The gene calls are TRBV29-1 and TRBJ2-5; D call uncertain. V was pared by 4 bases and J by 2 bases, with 14 bases between. Germline CDR1 SQVTM, CDR2 ANQGSEA. The CDR3 has 14 residues. The CDR3 spells CSVVALGGQETQYF. DNA of the CDR3: TGCAGCGTTGTCGCGCTGGGTGGGCAAGAGACCCAGTACTTC.

The chain employs TRBV12-3 or TRBV12-4 and TRBJ1-2; D might be TRBD1 (5 bases). The CDR3 sequence is 13 residues long. V lost 6 bases, J lost 3 bases, and 11 bases lay in between. CDR3 DNA: TGTGCCAGCAGGTACGGGACGTACTATGGCTACACCTTC. Its protein product is CASRYGTYYGYTF.

This chain joins TRBV6-2 or TRBV6-3 and TRBJ2-7; D is possibly TRBD1 (5 bases). V gave up 4 bases and J gave up 0 bases, with 13 bases separating them. In germline, CDR1 is MNHEY, CDR2 SVGEGT. The CDR3 spans 15 residues. DNA of the CDR3: TGTGCCAGCAGTTCCGGCGACAGATACTCCTACGAGCAGTACTTC. Its protein product is CASSSGDRYSYEQYF.

This clonotype was detected a few times. The chain joins TRBV6-1 to TRBJ2-1, with a tentative D call TRBD2 (5 bases). The ends were cut back, 6 bases at V and 8 bases at J, with 20 bases in the middle. Germline values: CDR1 MNHNS, CDR2 SASEGT. CDR3 length: 15 amino acids. CDR3 sequence: CASSLQEPRRDEQFF. In nucleotides, the CDR3 is TGTGCCAGCAGCTTGCAGGAACCACGGCGGGATGAGCAGTTCTTC.

This clonotype has just a few counts. The chain has TRBV28 and TRBJ2-1; the D is unclear. V was shortened by 2 bases and J by 4 bases, with 6 bases between the two germline ends. Germline CDR1 is MDHEN and CDR2 is SYDVKM. This CDR3 has 13 amino acids. The CDR3 nucleotides are TGTGCCAGCAGTTTAGTGCAGTACAATGAGCAGTTCTTC. Translation: CASSLVQYNEQFF.

This clonotype was seen only a few times. This chain links TRBV29-1 with TRBJ2-5; D is uncertain. With 0 bases removed from V and 4 bases from J, the gap between germline ends came to 9 bases. The germline V gene encodes CDR1 SQVTM and CDR2 ANQGSEA. The CDR3 is 13 residues long. The CDR3 sequence is CSVEDPRPETQYF. The CDR3 DNA follows: TGCAGCGTTGAAGATCCCCGCCCAGAGACCCAGTACTTC.

The chain combines TRBV4-3 with TRBJ2-1, with D perhaps given as TRBD1 or TRBD2 (5 bases each). There are 15 residues in the CDR3. Germline CDR1 reads LGHNA; CDR2 reads YSLEER. V lost 3 bases to trimming and J lost 3 bases, with 12 bases between them. This CDR3 is CASSHTEGFYNEQFF. CDR3 sequence (DNA): TGCGCCAGCAGCCACACCGAGGGGTTCTACAATGAGCAGTTCTTC.

This clonotype was detected many times. The rearrangement uses TRBV5-1 and TRBJ1-4; D is perhaps TRBD1 (6 bases). Germline lookup yields CDR1 SGHRS and CDR2 YFSETQ. This CDR3 comprises 14 residues. The germline V and J ends were trimmed by 5 bases and 5 bases, with 13 bases remaining between them. The CDR3 DNA reads as TGCGCCAGCAGATCAGGGGTCCTGAATGAAAAACTGTTTTTT. Its protein is CASRSGVLNEKLFF.

V is TRBV28 and J is TRBJ2-7; TRBD1 might be the D (6 bases). Per the germline V gene, CDR1 is MDHEN and CDR2 is SYDVKM. V shed 2 bases and J shed 5 bases, with 10 bases lying between them. The CDR3 covers 13 residues. The CDR3 region has the DNA TGTGCCAGCAGTTTAGACAGGTTCGACGAGCAGTACGTC. It codes for CASSLDRFDEQYV.

This chain uses TRBV27 with TRBJ1-5, with D perhaps TRBD1 (6 bases). V was clipped by 5 bases and J by 3 bases, with 11 bases between them. The V gene's germline CDR1 is MNHEY and CDR2 SMNVEV (reference sequence). CDR3 length: 14 residues. The CDR3 here is CASSQTGLNQPQHF. In DNA, the CDR3 is TGTGCCAGCAGTCAAACAGGGCTCAATCAGCCCCAGCATTTT.

This chain joins TRBV10-3 and TRBJ2-2; no firm D call. The CDR3 spans 15 residues. V lost 5 bases, J lost 0 bases, and 10 bases lay in between. Germline CDR1 and CDR2: ENHRY and SYGVKD. The CDR3 coding sequence is TGTGCCATCAGTATCCGGGTCCCGAACACCGGGGAGCTGTTTTTT. It encodes CAISIRVPNTGELFF.

This clonotype was counted between two and nine times. V gene TRBV7-3 combines with J gene TRBJ1-2; 7 bases are a match to TRBD1. Germline assignment: CDR1 SGHTA and CDR2 FQGTGA. V lost 5 bases, J lost 2 bases, and 8 bases stayed unmatched. CDR3 size: 15 residues. The CDR3 DNA reads TGTGCCAGCAGCAGTGCCGGGACAGAAAACTATGGCTACACCTTC. This gives the protein CASSSAGTENYGYTF.

The rearrangement links TRBV7-2 to TRBJ1-2; D might be TRBD1 (5 bases). This CDR3 has 16 residues. Between the trimmed V and J ends, which lost 5 bases and 4 bases, there was a span of 20 bases. CDR1 is SGHTA and CDR2 is FQGNSA in the germline V gene. This CDR3 reads CASSPDGTTSGYGYTF. In DNA, the CDR3 is TGTGCCAGCAGCCCGGACGGGACCACAAGTGGCTATGGCTACACCTTC.

This clonotype was seen a handful of times. The chain carries TRBV7-2 and TRBJ2-3, with D hard to call. Germline V gives CDR1 SGHTA, CDR2 FQGNSA. The V end lost 3 bases, the J end lost 4 bases, and 11 bases lay between the germline ends. This CDR3 is 14 amino acids long. Here the CDR3 reads CASSFGPVADTQYF. CDR3 DNA: TGTGCCAGCAGCTTCGGTCCGGTAGCAGATACGCAGTATTTT.

Note on this clonotype: At one end the junction does not follow the germline gene, possibly because of a read error. The CDR3 DNA reads as TGTGCCAGCAGTGAATCTGGGACAGGAAGCACAGATACGCGGTATTTT. Its translation is CASSESGTGSTDTRYF. This sequence joins TRBV25-1 and TRBJ2-3; 8 bases agree with TRBD1. The V gene's germline CDR1 is MGHDK and CDR2 SYGVNS. CDR3 length: 16 residues.